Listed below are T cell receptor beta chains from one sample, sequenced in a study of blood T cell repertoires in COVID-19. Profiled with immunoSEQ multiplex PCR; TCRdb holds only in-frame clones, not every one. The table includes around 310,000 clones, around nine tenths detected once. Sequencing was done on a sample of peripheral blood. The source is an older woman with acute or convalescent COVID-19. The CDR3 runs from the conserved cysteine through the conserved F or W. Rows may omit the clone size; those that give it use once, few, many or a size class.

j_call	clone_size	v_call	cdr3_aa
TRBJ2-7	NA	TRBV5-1	CASSSFGSAYEQYF
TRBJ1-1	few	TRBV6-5	CASSYSTGIDTEAFF
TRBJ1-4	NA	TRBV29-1	CSVGRGGNEKLFF
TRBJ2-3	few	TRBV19	CATQTSGPTDTQYF
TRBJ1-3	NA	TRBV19	CASYDKGAGNTIYF
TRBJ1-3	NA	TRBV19	CASSASPVSSGNTIYF
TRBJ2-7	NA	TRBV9	CASSEGAGGSNEQYF
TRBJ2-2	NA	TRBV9	CASSVRGAGTSGAGELFF
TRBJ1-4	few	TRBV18	CASSPLIAGATNEKLFF
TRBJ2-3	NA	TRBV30	CAWSGSTDTQYF
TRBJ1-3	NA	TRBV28	CASSLHGLSSGNTIYF
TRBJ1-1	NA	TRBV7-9	CASKDRRGNTEAFF
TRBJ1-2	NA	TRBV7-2	CASSFYGRQGDGYTF
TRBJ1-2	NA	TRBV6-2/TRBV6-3	CASSSTVDYGYTF
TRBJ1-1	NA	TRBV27	CASRRPGGTEAFF
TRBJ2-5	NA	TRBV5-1	CASSQMRALGLAGGRETQYF
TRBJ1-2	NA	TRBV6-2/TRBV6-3	CASSSPRNPGTDLFYGYTF
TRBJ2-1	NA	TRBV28	CASSLPSEQFF
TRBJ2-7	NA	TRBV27	CASSSTGGQQYF
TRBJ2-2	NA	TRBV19	CASSIRGANTGELFF
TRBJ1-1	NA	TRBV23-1	CASSQTGTPNTEAFF
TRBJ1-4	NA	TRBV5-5	CASSLVEGTNEKLFF
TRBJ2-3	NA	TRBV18	CASSSQGYTDTQYF
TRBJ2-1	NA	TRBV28	CASSGRGSYNEQFF
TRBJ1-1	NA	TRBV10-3	CAISESGVFTEAFF
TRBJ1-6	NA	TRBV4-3	CASSQEGPGQGYNSPLHF
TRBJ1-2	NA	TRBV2	CASRPGQGGYGYTF
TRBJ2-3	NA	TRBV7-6	CASSLVGGGTDTQYF
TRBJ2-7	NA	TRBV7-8	CASSLNFGSGSYEQYF